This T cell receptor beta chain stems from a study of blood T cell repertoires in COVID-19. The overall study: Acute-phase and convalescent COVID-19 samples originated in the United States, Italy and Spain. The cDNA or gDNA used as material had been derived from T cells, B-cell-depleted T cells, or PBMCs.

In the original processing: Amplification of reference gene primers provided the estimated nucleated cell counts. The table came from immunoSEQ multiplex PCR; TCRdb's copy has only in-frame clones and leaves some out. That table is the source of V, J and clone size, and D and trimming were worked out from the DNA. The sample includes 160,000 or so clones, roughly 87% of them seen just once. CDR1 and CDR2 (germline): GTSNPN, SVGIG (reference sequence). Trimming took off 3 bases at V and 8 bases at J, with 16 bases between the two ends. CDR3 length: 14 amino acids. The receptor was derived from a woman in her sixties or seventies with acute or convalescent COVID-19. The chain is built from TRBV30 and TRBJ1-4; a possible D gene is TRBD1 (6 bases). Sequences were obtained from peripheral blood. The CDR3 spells CAWRLTGHGEKLFF. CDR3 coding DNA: TGTGCCTGGAGACTAACAGGGCATGGGGAAAAACTGTTTTTT.